This TCR beta chain is drawn from a study of regulatory T cells in long-lasting Graves disease. Overall study findings and caveats: Accuracy was possibly reduced by small sample size.

This clonotype occurred many times. The antigen is not known. The V gene's germline CDR1 is MDHEN and CDR2 SYDVKM. The V end lost 4 bases, the J end lost 1 base, and 5 bases lay between the germline ends. This CDR3 comprises 13 residues. HTBI primers from iRepertoire and Arm-PCR of CDR3 regions yielded the TCR beta libraries. Each CDR3 protein is one row after TCRdb ran MiXCR on the multiplex PCR reads. Among 450,000 or so distinct CDR3 sequences, 20% to 25% were seen once, and the ten largest hold about an eighth. Time point: persistent/refractory GD, antithyroid drugs over 5 years with positive TRAb. Following extraction of RNA from PBMCs, that RNA was used to make the TCR library.

This chain links TRBV28 with TRBJ1-5; D not resolved. The TCR sequence derives from a female donor with Graves disease. The sample was peripheral blood mononuclear cells (PBMCs), taken when the disease was refractory, from a patient treated with antithyroid drugs. The CDR3: CASSSVSNQPQHF. The CDR3, as DNA: TGTGCCAGCAGTTCGGTGAGCAATCAGCCCCAGCATTTT. Filled out from reference TRBV28 and TRBJ1-5, the complete variable domain reads DVKVTQSSRYLVKRTGEKVFLECVQDMDHENMFWYRQDPGLGLRLIYFSYDVKMKEKGDIPEGYSVSREKKERFSLILESASTNQTSMYLCASSSVSNQPQHFGDGTRLSIL.